The subject of this entry is one T cell receptor (beta chain). Seattle enrolled patients during active infection and tracked them longitudinally. This specimen belongs to a study of blood T cell repertoires in COVID-19. Study-level information: Collection of acute and convalescent COVID-19 samples took place in the United States, Italy and Spain. Sample material is recorded as cDNA or gDNA derived from T cells, B-cell-depleted T cells, or PBMCs.

Using immunoSEQ multiplex PCR, the repertoire was profiled, and TCRdb retains in-frame clones only, with some absent. This sample has about 200,000 clones; under 90% occur once, and the top ten carry 15% to 20%. Trimming cost V 4 bases and J 9 bases; bases outside gene matches: 2. This CDR3 contains 14 residues. CDR1 and CDR2 from the germline V gene are SGDLS and YYNGEE. The chain combines TRBV9 with TRBJ1-6; the match to TRBD1 covers 12 bases. The clonotype originates from a person aged 70 to 79 with COVID-19, enrolled during active disease. The sample was peripheral blood. CDR3 loop: CASSRDRGLSPLHF. As DNA, the CDR3 is TGTGCCAGCAGCAGGGACAGGGGGCTTTCACCCCTCCACTTT.